These 9 T cell receptor beta chains share one sample of origin, sequenced in a study of vaccination and CD4 T cells after COVID-19. These receptors have no identified antigens. Treatment indicated: approximately 11-day PBMC culture with coronavirus spike peptide pools or control peptides (ViraFEST assay). Sequencing of the DNA from cultured CD4+ T cells was carried out with the Oncomine TCR Beta short-read assay. TCRdb reprocessed the PCR reads with MiXCR, giving one entry per CDR3 protein. This sample has roughly 12,000 distinct CDR3 sequences, with approximately 49% found just once. The sequenced sample was CD4+ T cells from blood, cultured in vitro. These receptors came from a human donor who had recovered from COVID-19.

V gene TRBV24-1 combines with J gene TRBJ1-1, with 7 bases aligning to TRBD1. CDR3 length: 14 residues. V shed 9 bases, J shed 4 bases, and the junction held 10 bases outside the gene matches. Germline CDR1 and CDR2: KGHDR and SFDVKD. Here the CDR3 reads CATGKDRVCTEAFF. The CDR3 DNA reads TGTGCCACCGGAAAAGACAGGGTTTGCACTGAAGCTTTCTTT.

The chain couples TRBV28 to TRBJ1-5; 8 nucleotides agree with TRBD1. Germline trimming cut 7 bases from V and 5 bases from J; bases unmatched to any gene: 7. The germline gives CDR1 MDHEN, CDR2 SYDVKM. This CDR3 comprises 14 residues. CDR3 coding DNA: TGTGCCAGCACTACGGACAGGGACGATCAGCCCCAGCATTTT. This sequence encodes CASTTDRDDQPQHF.

The gene calls are TRBV5-8 and TRBJ2-7; no definite D call. The germline gives CDR1 SGHTS, CDR2 YDEGEE. Trimming stripped 2 bases from V and 4 bases from J, with 7 bases between. The CDR3 loop spans 12 amino acids. The CDR3 nucleotides read TGTGCCAGCAGCTTTCTACGGTACGAGCAGTACTTC. Protein sequence: CASSFLRYEQYF.

V is TRBV6-4 and J is TRBJ2-3, with a weak D call TRBD1 (6 bases). The length of the CDR3 is 14 residues. Germline CDR1 and CDR2: MRHNA and SNTAGT. Trimming stripped 3 bases from V and 0 bases from J, with 7 bases between. CDR3: CASSEGASTDTQYF. For the CDR3, the DNA is TGTGCCAGCAGTGAGGGGGCTAGCACAGATACGCAGTATTTT.

This clonotype was picked up one time. This sequence joins TRBV6-1 and TRBJ2-3, with 9 bases matching TRBD2. CDR3 length equals 16 residues. The V gene end was trimmed by 5 bases and the J gene end by 3 bases; junction bases not matched to a gene: 9. From germline, CDR1 is MNHNS and CDR2 SASEGT. The CDR3 nucleotides read TGTGCCAGCAGTCGCCGTGGTAGCGGGAGTACAGATACGCAGTATTTT. This sequence encodes CASSRRGSGSTDTQYF.

This clonotype has a handful of counts. The V and J genes are TRBV27 and TRBJ2-2; possibly TRBD2 for D (5 bases). The V end lost 2 bases, the J end lost 0 bases, and 7 bases lay between the germline ends. From germline, CDR1 is MNHEY and CDR2 SMNVEV (reference sequence). CDR3 length equals 15 residues. The CDR3 sequence: CASSLGSANTGELFF. In DNA, the CDR3 is TGTGCCAGCAGTTTAGGGAGTGCGAACACCGGGGAGCTGTTTTTT.

This clonotype came up a few times. This chain joins TRBV5-1 and TRBJ1-5; tentatively, D is TRBD1 (5 bases). The CDR3 is made up of 15 amino acids. Germline lookup yields CDR1 SGHRS and CDR2 YFSETQ. With 0 bases removed from V and 3 bases from J, the gap between germline ends came to 10 bases. The CDR3 DNA sequence: TGCGCCAGCAGCTTGGGGACAAACTCCAATCAGCCCCAGCATTTT. Encoded protein: CASSLGTNSNQPQHF.

The chain joins TRBV7-8 to TRBJ2-3; 8 bases fit TRBD2. Trimming at V came to 0 bases and at J to 0 bases, leaving 5 bases not matched to a gene. The V gene's germline CDR1 is SGHVS and CDR2 FQNEAQ. This CDR3 spans 17 amino acids. The CDR3 DNA is TGTGCCAGCAGCTTAGCGTTGACTAGCGAGAGCACAGATACGCAGTATTTT. Protein product: CASSLALTSESTDTQYF.

This clonotype is a singleton in its sample. The chain links TRBV27 to TRBJ2-7, with D perhaps matching TRBD1 or TRBD2 (5 bases each). Germline-derived CDR1 and CDR2 are MNHEY and SMNVEV (reference sequence). Trimming pared 8 bases from V and 6 bases from J, leaving 14 bases between. This CDR3 has 12 residues. CDR3 nucleotide sequence: TGTGCCAGCGGGGGAAGGCTCTCCGAGCAGTACTTC. It yields the protein CASGGRLSEQYF.